This T cell receptor (beta chain) originates from a study of shared clonotypes between healthy human individuals. Into CD45RA+ naive and CD45RA-negative memory subsets, the CD4+ cells were split. A remark on this clone: The antigen remains undetermined.

The study's findings and limits: Of the naive CD4 clonotypes, approximately 5% were shared across several donors.

The run depth of the assay was deep. Clones were read by immunoSEQ multiplex PCR, and TCRdb kept only the in-frame ones, dropping some. Of some 500,000 clones listed, approximately 94% are singletons. This receptor was obtained from a woman in her thirties in good health. The sample was naive CD4+ T cells sorted from blood. Specified subset: CD45RA+ positively selected.

CDR3 DNA sequence: TGTGCCAGTAGTATAAGGAGCGGACCGTCCTACGAGCAGTACTTC. Translated: CASSIRSGPSYEQYF. The chain is built from TRBV19 and TRBJ2-7; weak D call: TRBD2 (5 bases). Germline CDR1 reads LNHDA; CDR2 reads SQIVND (reference sequence). Trimming took off 2 bases at V and 1 base at J, with 12 bases between the two ends. The CDR3 runs 15 residues.